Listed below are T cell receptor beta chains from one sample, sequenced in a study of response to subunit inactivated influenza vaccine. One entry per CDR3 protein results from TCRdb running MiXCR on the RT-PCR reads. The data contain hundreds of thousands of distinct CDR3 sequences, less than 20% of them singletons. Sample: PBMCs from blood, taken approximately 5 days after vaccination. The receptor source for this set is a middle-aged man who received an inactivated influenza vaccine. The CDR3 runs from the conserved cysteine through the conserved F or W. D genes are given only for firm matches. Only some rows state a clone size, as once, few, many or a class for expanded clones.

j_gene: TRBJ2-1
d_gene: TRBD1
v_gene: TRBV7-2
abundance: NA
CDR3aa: CASSLMARGLNEQFF
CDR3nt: TGTGCCAGCAGCTTAATGGCCAGGGGGCTCAATGAGCAGTTCTTC

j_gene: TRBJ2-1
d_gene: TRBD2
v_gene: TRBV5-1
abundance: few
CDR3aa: CASSLTSGNSYNEQFF
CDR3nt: TGCGCCAGCAGCTTGACTAGCGGAAACTCCTACAATGAGCAGTTCTTC

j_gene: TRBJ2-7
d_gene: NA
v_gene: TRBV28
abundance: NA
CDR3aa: CASSFGTWTEFTYEQYF
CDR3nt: TGTGCCAGCAGTTTCGGTACCTGGACAGAATTTACCTACGAGCAGTACTTC

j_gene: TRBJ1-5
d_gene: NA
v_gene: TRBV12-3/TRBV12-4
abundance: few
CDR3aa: CASSFGRANQPQHF
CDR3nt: TGTGCCAGCAGTTTTGGGCGGGCGAATCAGCCCCAGCATTTT

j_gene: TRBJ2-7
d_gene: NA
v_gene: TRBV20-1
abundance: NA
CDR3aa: CSAREGSSYEQYF
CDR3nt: TGCAGTGCTAGAGAGGGGAGCTCCTACGAGCAGTACTTC

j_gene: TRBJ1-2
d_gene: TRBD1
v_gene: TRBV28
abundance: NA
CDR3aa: CASSSVRDRSNGYTF
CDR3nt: TGTGCCAGCAGTTCGGTCCGGGACAGGTCAAATGGCTACACCTTC

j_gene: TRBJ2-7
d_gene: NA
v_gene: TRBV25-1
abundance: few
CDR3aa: CASSEHSYEQYF
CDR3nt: TGTGCCAGCAGTGAGCACAGCTACGAGCAGTACTTC

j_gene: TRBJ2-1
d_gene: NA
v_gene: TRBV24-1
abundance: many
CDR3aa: CATSASWNEQFF
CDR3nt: TGTGCCACCAGTGCCAGTTGGAATGAGCAGTTCTTC

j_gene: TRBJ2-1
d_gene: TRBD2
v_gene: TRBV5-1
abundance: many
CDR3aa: CASSQGGGEQFF
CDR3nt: TGCGCCAGCAGCCAGGGCGGGGGTGAGCAGTTCTTC

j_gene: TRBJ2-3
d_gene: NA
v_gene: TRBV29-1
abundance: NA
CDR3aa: CSVEISDGTDTQYF
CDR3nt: TGCAGCGTTGAAATTTCTGACGGAACAGATACGCAGTATTTT

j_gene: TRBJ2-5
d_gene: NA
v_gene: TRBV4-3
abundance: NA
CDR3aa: CASSQEPGQETQYF
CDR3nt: TGCGCCAGCAGCCAAGAACCTGGCCAAGAGACCCAGTACTTC

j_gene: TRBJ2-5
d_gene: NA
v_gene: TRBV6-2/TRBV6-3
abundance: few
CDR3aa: CASSYSTAQETQYF
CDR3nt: TGTGCCAGCAGTTACTCTACAGCCCAAGAGACCCAGTACTTC

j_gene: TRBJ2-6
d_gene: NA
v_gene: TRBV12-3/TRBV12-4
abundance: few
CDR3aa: CASSATASGANVLTF
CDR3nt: TGTGCCAGCAGTGCAACAGCCTCTGGGGCCAACGTCCTGACTTTC

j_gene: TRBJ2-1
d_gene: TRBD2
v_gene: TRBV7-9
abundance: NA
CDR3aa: CASSLPSGRGSNEQFF
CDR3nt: TGTGCCAGCAGCTTACCTAGCGGGCGGGGCTCAAATGAGCAGTTCTTC

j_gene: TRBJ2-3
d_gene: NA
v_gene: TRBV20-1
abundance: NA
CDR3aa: CSASALERTARDTQYF
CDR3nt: TGCAGTGCTAGCGCCCTGGAGCGGACAGCTCGGGATACGCAGTATTTT

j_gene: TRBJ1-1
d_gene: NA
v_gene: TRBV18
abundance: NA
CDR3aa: CASLSGGSLNTEAFF
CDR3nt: TGTGCCAGTCTTTCGGGGGGTTCCCTGAACACTGAAGCTTTCTTT

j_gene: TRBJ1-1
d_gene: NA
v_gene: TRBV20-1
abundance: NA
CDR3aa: CSARVGDNTEAFF
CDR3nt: TGCAGTGCTAGAGTGGGGGATAACACTGAAGCTTTCTTT

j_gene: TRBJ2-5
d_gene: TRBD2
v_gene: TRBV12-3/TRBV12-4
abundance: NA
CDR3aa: CASSPTIGRAGETQYF
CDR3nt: TGTGCCAGCAGTCCAACTATCGGGAGGGCCGGGGAGACCCAGTACTTC

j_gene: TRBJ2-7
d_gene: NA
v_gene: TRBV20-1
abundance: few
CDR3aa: CSAPLSGSGEQYF
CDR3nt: TGCAGTGCTCCACTATCGGGGTCCGGCGAGCAGTACTTC

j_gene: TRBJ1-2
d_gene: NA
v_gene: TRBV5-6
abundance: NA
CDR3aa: CASSPPGGANYGYTF
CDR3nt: TGTGCCAGCAGCCCACCGGGAGGGGCCAACTATGGCTACACCTTC

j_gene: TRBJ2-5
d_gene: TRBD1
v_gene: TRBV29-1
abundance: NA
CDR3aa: CSVGDSSRSQYF
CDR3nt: TGCAGCGTAGGGGACAGCTCTAGATCCCAGTACTTC

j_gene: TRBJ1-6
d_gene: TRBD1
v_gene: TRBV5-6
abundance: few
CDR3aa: CASSLSFGQAQFNSPLHF
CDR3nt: TGTGCCAGCAGCTTGAGTTTTGGACAGGCCCAATTTAATTCACCCCTCCACTTT

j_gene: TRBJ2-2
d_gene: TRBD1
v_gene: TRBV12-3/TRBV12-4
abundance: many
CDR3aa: CASSTLRTGANTGELFF
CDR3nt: TGTGCCAGCAGTACCCTCCGGACAGGAGCGAACACCGGGGAGCTGTTTTTT

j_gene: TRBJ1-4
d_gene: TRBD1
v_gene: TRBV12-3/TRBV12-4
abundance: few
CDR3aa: CASTPDRGGEKLFF
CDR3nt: TGTGCCAGCACCCCGGACAGAGGGGGCGAAAAACTGTTTTTT

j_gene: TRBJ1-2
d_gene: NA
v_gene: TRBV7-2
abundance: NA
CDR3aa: CASSLARARGYGYTF
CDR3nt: TGTGCCAGCAGCTTAGCAAGGGCGCGAGGCTATGGCTACACCTTC

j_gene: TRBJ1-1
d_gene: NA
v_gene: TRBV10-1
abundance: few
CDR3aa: CASSVARVNTEAFF
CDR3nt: TGCGCCAGCAGTGTTGCCAGGGTTAACACTGAAGCTTTCTTT

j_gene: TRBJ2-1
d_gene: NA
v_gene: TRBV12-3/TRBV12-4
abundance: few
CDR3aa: CASRGTPFRDEQFF
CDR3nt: TGTGCCAGCAGGGGGACTCCCTTTCGGGATGAGCAGTTCTTC

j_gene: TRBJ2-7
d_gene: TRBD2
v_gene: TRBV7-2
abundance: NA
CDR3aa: CASSFGGLAGEFEYF
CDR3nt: TGTGCCAGCAGCTTTGGCGGACTAGCGGGAGAGTTTGAGTACTTC

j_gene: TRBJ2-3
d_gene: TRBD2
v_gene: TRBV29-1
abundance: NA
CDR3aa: CSVDTSGLRHTQYF
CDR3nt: TGCAGCGTTGACACTAGCGGATTAAGGCATACGCAGTATTTT

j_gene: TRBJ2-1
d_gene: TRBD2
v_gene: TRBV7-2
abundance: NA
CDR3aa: CASSVSSAGVNYNEQFF
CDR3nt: TGTGCCAGCAGCGTAAGCTCGGCGGGGGTTAACTACAATGAGCAGTTCTTC

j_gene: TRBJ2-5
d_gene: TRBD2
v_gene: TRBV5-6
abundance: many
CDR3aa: CASSPGERGLLETQYF
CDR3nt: TGTGCCAGCAGCCCCGGGGAGCGGGGACTTCTCGAGACCCAGTACTTC

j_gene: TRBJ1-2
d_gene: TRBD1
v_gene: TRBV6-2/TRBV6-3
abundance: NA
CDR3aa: CASRGDSNYGYTF
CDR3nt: TGTGCCAGCAGGGGGGACAGCAACTATGGCTACACCTTC

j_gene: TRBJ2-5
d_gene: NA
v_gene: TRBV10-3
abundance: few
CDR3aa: CAISHREETQYF
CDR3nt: TGTGCCATCAGCCACAGGGAGGAGACCCAGTACTTC

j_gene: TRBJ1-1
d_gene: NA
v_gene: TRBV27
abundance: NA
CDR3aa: CASSFAGKVNTEAFF
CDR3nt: TGTGCCAGCAGTTTTGCGGGGAAGGTAAACACTGAAGCTTTCTTT

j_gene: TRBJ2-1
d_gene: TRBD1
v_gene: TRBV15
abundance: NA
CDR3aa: CATTPGDRHNEQFF
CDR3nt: TGTGCCACCACCCCGGGGGACAGGCACAATGAGCAGTTCTTC

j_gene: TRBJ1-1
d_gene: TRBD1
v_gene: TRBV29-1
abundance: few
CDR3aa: CSVLTGGLNTEAFF
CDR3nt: TGCAGCGTGCTGACAGGGGGCCTGAACACTGAAGCTTTCTTT

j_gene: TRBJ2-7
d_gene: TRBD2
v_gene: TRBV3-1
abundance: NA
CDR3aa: CASAGTSVFEQYF
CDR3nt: TGTGCCAGCGCCGGGACTAGCGTATTCGAGCAGTACTTC

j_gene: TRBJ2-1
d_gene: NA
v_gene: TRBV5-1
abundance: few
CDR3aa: CASSFRGIGPSSYNEQFF
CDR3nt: TGCGCCAGCAGCTTCAGAGGAATTGGGCCTAGCTCCTACAATGAGCAGTTCTTC

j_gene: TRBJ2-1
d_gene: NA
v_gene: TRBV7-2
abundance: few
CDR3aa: CASSPPVAREGHNEQFF
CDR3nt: TGTGCCAGCAGCCCCCCGGTTGCGAGGGAAGGGCATAATGAGCAGTTCTTC

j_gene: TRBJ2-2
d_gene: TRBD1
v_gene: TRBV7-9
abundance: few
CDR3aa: CASREPGQAGVTGELFF
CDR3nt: TGTGCCAGCAGAGAACCGGGACAGGCCGGCGTAACGGGGGAGCTGTTTTTT

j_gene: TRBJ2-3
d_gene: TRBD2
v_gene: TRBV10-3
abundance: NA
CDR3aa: CAISERLAGADTQYF
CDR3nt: TGTGCCATCAGTGAGAGACTAGCGGGGGCAGATACGCAGTATTTT

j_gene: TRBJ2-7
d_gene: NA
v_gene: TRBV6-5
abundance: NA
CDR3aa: CASSYSRSGTSEQYF
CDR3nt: TGTGCCAGCAGTTACTCGAGATCCGGGACCTCCGAGCAGTACTTC

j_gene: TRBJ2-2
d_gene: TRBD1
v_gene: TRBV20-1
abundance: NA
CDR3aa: CSAPNKRDRDRGRVTGELFF
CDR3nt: TGCAGTGCTCCTAACAAAAGAGACCGGGACAGGGGGAGGGTCACCGGGGAGCTGTTTTTT

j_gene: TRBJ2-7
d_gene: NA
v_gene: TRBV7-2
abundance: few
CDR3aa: CASSSRQRAFYEQYF
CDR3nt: TGTGCCAGCAGCTCACGCCAGCGGGCTTTCTACGAGCAGTACTTC

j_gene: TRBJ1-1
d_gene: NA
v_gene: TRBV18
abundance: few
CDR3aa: CASSRPGRGSAEAFF
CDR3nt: TGTGCCAGCTCACGACCGGGCAGGGGAAGCGCTGAAGCTTTCTTT

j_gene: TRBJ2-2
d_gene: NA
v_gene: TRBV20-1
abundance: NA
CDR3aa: CSARKGANTGELFF
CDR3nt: TGCAGTGCCCGTAAGGGGGCGAACACCGGGGAGCTGTTTTTT

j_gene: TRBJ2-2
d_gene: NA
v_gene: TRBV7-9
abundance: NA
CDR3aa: CASRLGADTGELFF
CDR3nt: TGTGCCAGTCGATTGGGGGCCGACACCGGGGAGCTGTTTTTT

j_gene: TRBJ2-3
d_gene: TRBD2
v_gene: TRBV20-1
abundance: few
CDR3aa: CSALPGRGERTDTQYF
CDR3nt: TGCAGTGCCCTCCCCGGGCGGGGGGAGAGAACAGATACGCAGTATTTT

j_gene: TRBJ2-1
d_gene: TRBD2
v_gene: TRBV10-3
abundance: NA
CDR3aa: CAISGLAGVSYNEQFF
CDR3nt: TGTGCCATCAGTGGCCTAGCGGGAGTGTCATACAATGAGCAGTTCTTC

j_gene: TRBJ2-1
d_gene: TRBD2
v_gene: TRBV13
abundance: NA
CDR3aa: CASSPERGNEQFF
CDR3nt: TGTGCCAGCAGCCCTGAGCGGGGGAATGAGCAGTTCTTC

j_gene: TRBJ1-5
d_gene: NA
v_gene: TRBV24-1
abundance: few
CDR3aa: CATSDLYKWVTVDNQPQHF
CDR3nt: TGTGCCACCAGTGATTTGTATAAGTGGGTGACAGTTGACAATCAGCCCCAGCATTTT

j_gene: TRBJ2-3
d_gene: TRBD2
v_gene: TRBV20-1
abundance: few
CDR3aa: CSARVAGGPSDTQYF
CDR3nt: TGCAGTGCTAGGGTGGCGGGAGGGCCGTCGGATACGCAGTATTTT

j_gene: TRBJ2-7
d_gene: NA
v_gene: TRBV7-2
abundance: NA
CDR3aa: CASSSLQGPYEQYF
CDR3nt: TGTGCCAGCAGCTCCCTACAGGGACCCTACGAGCAGTACTTC

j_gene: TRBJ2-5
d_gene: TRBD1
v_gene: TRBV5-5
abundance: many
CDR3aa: CASSWTGGSETQYF
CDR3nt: TGTGCCAGCAGCTGGACAGGGGGCAGTGAGACCCAGTACTTC

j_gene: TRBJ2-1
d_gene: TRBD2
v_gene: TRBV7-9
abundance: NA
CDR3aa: CASSFTSGGFYNEQFF
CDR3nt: TGTGCCAGCAGTTTTACTAGCGGGGGCTTCTACAATGAGCAGTTCTTC